These T cell receptor beta chains were read from a single sample in a study of blood T cell repertoires in COVID-19. Method: immunoSEQ multiplex PCR; TCRdb's copy keeps in-frame clones and lacks some. The sample has a few hundred thousand clones, approximately 75% seen once. Specimen: PBMCs or T cells enriched from blood (not recorded which). The source of these receptors is a man aged 40-49 years who had recovered from COVID-19. The CDR3 runs from the conserved cysteine through the conserved F or W. D genes are given only for firm matches. Expanded clones get a size class; other rows say once, few or many, or leave the size out.

v_call,d_call,j_call,clone_size,cdr3_aa,cdr3_nt
TRBV6-2/TRBV6-3,-,TRBJ1-4,-,CASSYAWGLREKLFF,TGTGCCAGCAGTTACGCTTGGGGGCTTCGGGAAAAACTGTTTTTT
TRBV18,-,TRBJ2-2,-,CASSPPSGGGGHGELFF,TGTGCCAGCTCACCACCGAGCGGAGGGGGCGGTCACGGGGAGCTGTTTTTT
TRBV2,-,TRBJ1-6,many,CASEGGSSSIGNSPLHF,TGTGCCAGCGAGGGGGGGAGTTCGAGCATAGGTAATTCACCCCTCCACTTT
TRBV4-1,TRBD1,TRBJ2-7,-,CASSQGTGSFYEQYF,TGCGCCAGCAGCCAGGGGACAGGCTCCTTCTACGAGCAGTACTTC
TRBV19,-,TRBJ2-2,-,CATAPARANTGELFF,TGTGCCACCGCCCCGGCCAGGGCGAACACCGGGGAGCTGTTTTTT
TRBV28,TRBD1,TRBJ1-2,-,CASRPRTGPYGYTF,TGTGCCAGCAGACCGCGGACAGGGCCGTATGGCTACACCTTC
TRBV18,TRBD2,TRBJ2-1,-,CASSNTSGSYNEQFF,TGTGCCAGCTCAAATACTAGCGGTTCCTACAATGAGCAGTTCTTC
TRBV5-1,TRBD2,TRBJ2-2,-,CASSGSSGSGTGELFF,TGCGCCAGCAGCGGAAGTAGCGGGAGTGGCACCGGGGAGCTGTTTTTT
TRBV7-2,TRBD1,TRBJ1-2,-,CASSLGTAYGYTF,TGTGCCAGCAGCCTCGGGACAGCCTATGGCTACACCTTC
TRBV7-9,TRBD1,TRBJ2-1,many,CASSLGTGGAYGSYNEQFF,TGTGCCAGCAGCTTAGGGACAGGGGGCGCATACGGCTCCTACAATGAGCAGTTCTTC
TRBV29-1,-,TRBJ1-2,-,CSADPFMRGYTF,TGCAGCGCTGATCCCTTTATGAGAGGCTACACCTTC
TRBV21-1,-,TRBJ1-3,once,CATAGERVNTIYF,TGTGCCACCGCGGGCGAACGGGTAAACACCATATATTTT
TRBV12-3/TRBV12-4,-,TRBJ2-1,few,CASSPGTLNEQFF,TGTGCCAGCAGCCCCGGGACACTCAATGAGCAGTTCTTC
TRBV5-8,-,TRBJ2-7,few,CASSATGPYEQYF,TGTGCCAGCAGCGCGACAGGTCCCTACGAGCAGTACTTC
TRBV5-4,TRBD1,TRBJ1-6,-,CASSFGDRDFSPLHF,TGTGCCAGCAGCTTTGGCGACAGGGATTTTTCACCCCTCCACTTT
TRBV5-1,TRBD1,TRBJ1-1,-,CASSAGTALGGTEAFF,TGCGCCAGCAGCGCCGGGACAGCCCTTGGGGGGACTGAAGCTTTCTTT
TRBV27,-,TRBJ1-5,-,CASSFKSFNQPQHF,TGTGCCAGCAGTTTTAAGAGTTTTAATCAGCCCCAGCATTTT
TRBV18,-,TRBJ2-5,-,CASSHLGQQETQYF,TGTGCCAGCTCACACCTGGGACAACAAGAGACCCAGTACTTC
TRBV7-6,-,TRBJ1-1,many,CASSLEVGREAFF,TGTGCCAGCAGCTTAGAGGTTGGGCGTGAAGCTTTCTTT
TRBV24-1,-,TRBJ1-1,-,CATSRGSTEAFF,TGTGCCACCAGTCGGGGGAGCACTGAAGCTTTCTTT
TRBV12-3/TRBV12-4,-,TRBJ2-5,-,CASSLEGRKTQYF,TGTGCCAGCAGTTTAGAAGGGAGGAAGACCCAGTACTTC
TRBV10-3,-,TRBJ1-2,few,CAISLENYGYTF,TGTGCCATCAGTCTGGAGAACTATGGCTACACCTTC
TRBV3-1/TRBV3-2,TRBD1,TRBJ1-2,few,CASSLTFGQGVLEGYTF,TGTGCCAGCAGCCTTACGTTCGGACAGGGGGTTTTGGAGGGCTACACCTTC
TRBV7-9,-,TRBJ2-3,-,CASRTGSSGTDTQYF,TGTGCCAGCAGGACCGGGAGTAGCGGCACGGATACGCAGTATTTT
TRBV29-1,-,TRBJ2-6,few,CSVDFSGANVLTF,TGCAGCGTTGATTTTAGTGGGGCCAACGTCCTGACTTTC
TRBV7-9,TRBD1,TRBJ1-2,few,CASSLGTGDYGYTF,TGTGCCAGCAGCTTAGGGACAGGGGACTATGGCTACACCTTC
TRBV14,TRBD1,TRBJ1-2,-,CASTPGGQGAIYGYTF,TGTGCCAGCACACCCGGAGGACAGGGGGCCATCTATGGTTACACCTTC
TRBV7-9,-,TRBJ2-1,few,CASSLSRGSAFF,TGTGCCAGCAGCTTATCTAGGGGTTCGGCGTTCTTC
TRBV19,TRBD2,TRBJ2-7,-,CASSMGASGSIYEQYF,TGTGCCAGTAGTATGGGCGCTAGCGGGAGTATCTACGAGCAGTACTTC
TRBV4-1,-,TRBJ2-2,-,CASSQDRGNTGELFF,TGCGCCAGCAGCCAAGACAGGGGGAACACCGGGGAGCTGTTTTTT
TRBV5-1,-,TRBJ2-2,-,CASRDRNTGELFF,TGCGCCAGCAGAGACAGAAACACCGGGGAGCTGTTTTTT
TRBV3-1/TRBV3-2,-,TRBJ1-3,few,CASSARLNTIYF,TGTGCCAGCAGCGCCAGGTTGAACACCATATATTTT
TRBV15,-,TRBJ1-5,-,CATREVGRVMSNQPQHF,TGTGCCACCAGGGAGGTAGGAAGGGTGATGAGCAATCAGCCCCAGCATTTT
TRBV27,-,TRBJ1-4,few,CASSLSSRATNEKLFF,TGTGCCAGCAGTTTATCGTCGAGGGCAACTAATGAAAAACTGTTTTTT
TRBV20-1,-,TRBJ2-1,-,CSASEGSSSYNEQFF,TGCAGTGCTAGTGAGGGCAGCAGCTCCTACAATGAGCAGTTCTTC
TRBV30,TRBD1,TRBJ1-4,-,CAWRTGTGNEKLFF,TGTGCCTGGAGAACGGGGACAGGGAATGAAAAACTGTTTTTT